This T cell receptor (beta chain) was observed in a study of CD8+ T cells in alopecia areata. Study context: The percentage of affected scalp area served as the score of severity for treated patients. Points from the study as a whole: Tofacitinib significantly decreased scalp clonality and expanded CD8+ clones among top 100.

The sample holds a few counts of this clone. Its specificity is not known. Sequencing templates came from extracted RNA that was reverse transcribed into cDNA. Produced via immunoSEQ multiplex PCR; TCRdb's table is partial and in-frame only. The sample holds about 210,000 clones, roughly 40% seen once. The treatment is: oral pan-JAK inhibitor, 5-10 mg twice daily. With 3 bases removed from V and 3 bases from J, the gap between germline ends came to 4 bases. Germline assignment: CDR1 DFQATT and CDR2 SNEGSKA (reference sequence). This CDR3 comprises 11 residues. This TCR was recovered from a human donor with alopecia areata. The rearrangement links TRBV20-1 to TRBJ2-3; the D is unclear. The sample here was CD4+ T cells sorted from blood, taken at roughly week 36, from a patient treated with tofacitinib. CDR3 bases: TGCAGTGCTAGTTGGACAGATACGCAGTATTTT. Amino acid sequence: CSASWTDTQYF.